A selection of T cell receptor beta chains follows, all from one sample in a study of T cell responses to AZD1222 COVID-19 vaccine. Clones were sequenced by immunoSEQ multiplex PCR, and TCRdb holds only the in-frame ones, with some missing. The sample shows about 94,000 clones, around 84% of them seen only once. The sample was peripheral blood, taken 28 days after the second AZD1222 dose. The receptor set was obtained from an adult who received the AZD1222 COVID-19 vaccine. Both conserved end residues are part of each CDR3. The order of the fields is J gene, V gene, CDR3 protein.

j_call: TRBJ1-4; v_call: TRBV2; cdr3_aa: CASLTPATNEKLFF
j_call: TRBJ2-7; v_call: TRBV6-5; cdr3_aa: CASMGTGSGYEQYF
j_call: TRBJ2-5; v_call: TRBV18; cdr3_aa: CASSPSLETQYF
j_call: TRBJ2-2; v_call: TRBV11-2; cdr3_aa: CASSHLTGGGGELFF
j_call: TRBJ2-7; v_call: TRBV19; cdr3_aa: CASRRTDTYEQYF
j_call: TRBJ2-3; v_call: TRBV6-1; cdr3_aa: CASSAAASGGRGTDTQYF
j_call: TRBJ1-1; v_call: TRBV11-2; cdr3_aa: CASSLVGGEGRRTEAFF
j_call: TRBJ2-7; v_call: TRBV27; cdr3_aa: CASRPYEQYF
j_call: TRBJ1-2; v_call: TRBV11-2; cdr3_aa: CASSLDRNYGYTF
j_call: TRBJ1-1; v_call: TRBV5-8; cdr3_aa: CASRFKAMNTEAFF
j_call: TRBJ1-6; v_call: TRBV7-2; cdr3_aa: CASSLGGTGRHNSPLHF
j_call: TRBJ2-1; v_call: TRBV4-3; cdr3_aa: CASSQDMGSYNEQFF
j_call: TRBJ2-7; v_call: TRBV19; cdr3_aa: CASSIGLAGHLSSYEQYF
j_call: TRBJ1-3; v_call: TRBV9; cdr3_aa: CASSVGADSGNTIYF
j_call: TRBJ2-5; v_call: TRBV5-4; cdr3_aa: CASSPRTGSQETQYF
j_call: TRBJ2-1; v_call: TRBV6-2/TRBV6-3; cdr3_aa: CASSVSNEQFF
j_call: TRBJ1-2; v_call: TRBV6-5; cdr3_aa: CASSPTVPPYGYTF
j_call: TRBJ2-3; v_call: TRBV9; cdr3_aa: CASGEGRRTDTQYF
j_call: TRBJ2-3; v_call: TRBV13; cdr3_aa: CASSLGRGTDTQYF
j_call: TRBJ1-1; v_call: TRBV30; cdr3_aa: CAWRYPGLLLMNTEAFF
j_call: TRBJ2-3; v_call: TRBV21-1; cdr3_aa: CASSAQVQGDTDTQYF
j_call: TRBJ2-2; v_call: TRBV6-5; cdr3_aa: CASSQGLTNTGELFF
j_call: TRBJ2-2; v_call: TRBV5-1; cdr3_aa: CASSPRGTGGTGELFF
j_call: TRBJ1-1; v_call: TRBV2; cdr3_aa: CASIRQENTEAFF
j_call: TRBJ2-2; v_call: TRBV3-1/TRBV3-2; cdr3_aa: CASSQTVGLNGELFF
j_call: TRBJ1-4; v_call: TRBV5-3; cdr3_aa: CARSPAYLDSWARNEKLFF
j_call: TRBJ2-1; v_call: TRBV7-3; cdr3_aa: CASSSGTRFNEQFF
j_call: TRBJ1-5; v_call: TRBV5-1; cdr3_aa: CASSLDAGRNQPQHF
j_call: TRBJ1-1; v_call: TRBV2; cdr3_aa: CASSQLGQGSTEAFF
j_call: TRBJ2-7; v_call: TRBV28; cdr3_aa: CASGPQSGTEQYF
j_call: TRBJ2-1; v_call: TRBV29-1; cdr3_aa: CSVETGTSVYNEQFF
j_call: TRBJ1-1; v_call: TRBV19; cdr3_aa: CASSPRGGRAFF
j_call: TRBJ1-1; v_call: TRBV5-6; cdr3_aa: CASSLGGFTEAFF
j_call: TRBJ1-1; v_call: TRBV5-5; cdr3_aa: CASSLGPQGSAEAFF
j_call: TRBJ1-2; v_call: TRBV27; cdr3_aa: CASSASYGQELTNYGYTF
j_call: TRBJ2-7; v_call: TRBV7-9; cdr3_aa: CASSLSGSSYEQYF
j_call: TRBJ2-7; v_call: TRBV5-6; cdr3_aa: CASSWWNGYEQYF
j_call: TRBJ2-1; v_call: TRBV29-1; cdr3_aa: CSVGTYLGYNEQFF
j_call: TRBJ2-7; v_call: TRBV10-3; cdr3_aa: CAISSQGYEQYF
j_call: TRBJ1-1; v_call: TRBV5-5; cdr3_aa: CASSLRTAWDTEAFF
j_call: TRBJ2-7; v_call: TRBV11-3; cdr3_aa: CASSLRQGFEQYF
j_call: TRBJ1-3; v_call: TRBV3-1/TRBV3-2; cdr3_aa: CASIGSSSPQWTPASGNTIYF
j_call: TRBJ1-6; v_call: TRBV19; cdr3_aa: CASTRGVLHNSPLHF
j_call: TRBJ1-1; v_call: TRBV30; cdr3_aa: CAWSVSCRGQESLQAFF
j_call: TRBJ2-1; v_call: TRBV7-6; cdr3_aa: CASSLTGGVLGEQFF
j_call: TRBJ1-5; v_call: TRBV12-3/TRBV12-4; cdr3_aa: CASRGLENQPQHF
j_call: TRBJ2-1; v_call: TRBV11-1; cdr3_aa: CASSLSGSQYNEQFF
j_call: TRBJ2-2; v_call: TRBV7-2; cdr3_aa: CASSPRTSGWRNTGELFF
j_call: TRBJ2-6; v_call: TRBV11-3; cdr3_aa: CASSADGRVPTF
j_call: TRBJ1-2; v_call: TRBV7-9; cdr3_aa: CASSSDGYYGYTF
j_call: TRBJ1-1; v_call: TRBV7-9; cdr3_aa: CASSLQNTEAFF
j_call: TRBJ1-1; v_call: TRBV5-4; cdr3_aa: CASSSAEAGGMNTEAFF
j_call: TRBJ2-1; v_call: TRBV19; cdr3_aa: CASSRGPPYNEQFF
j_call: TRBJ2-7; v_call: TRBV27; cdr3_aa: CASSSASGYEQYF
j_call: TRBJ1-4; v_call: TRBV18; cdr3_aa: CASSPLAYNEKLFF